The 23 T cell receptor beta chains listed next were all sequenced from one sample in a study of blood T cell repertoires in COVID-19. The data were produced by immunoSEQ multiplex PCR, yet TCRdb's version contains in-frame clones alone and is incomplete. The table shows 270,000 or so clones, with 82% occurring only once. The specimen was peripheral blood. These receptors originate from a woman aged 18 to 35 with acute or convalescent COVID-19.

DNA for the CDR3: TGTGCCAGTAGTAAGCCGGCAGGGTGGGACTATGGCTACACCTTC. Residues: CASSKPAGWDYGYTF. The chain couples TRBV19 to TRBJ1-2; weak D call: TRBD1 (5 bases). The CDR3 loop spans 15 amino acids. Per germline, CDR1 LNHDA and CDR2 SQIVND (reference sequence). Trimming cost V 4 bases and J 3 bases, with 15 bases left between them.

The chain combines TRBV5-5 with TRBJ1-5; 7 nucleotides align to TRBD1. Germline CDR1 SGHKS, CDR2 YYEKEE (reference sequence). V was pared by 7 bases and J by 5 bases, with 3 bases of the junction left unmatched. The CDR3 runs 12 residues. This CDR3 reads CASGQVDQPQHF. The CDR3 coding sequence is TGTGCCAGCGGACAGGTTGATCAGCCCCAGCATTTT. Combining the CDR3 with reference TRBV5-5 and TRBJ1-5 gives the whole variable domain DAGVTQSPTHLIKTRGQQVTLRCSPISGHKSVSWYQQVLGQGPQFIFQYYEKEERGRGNFPDRFSARQFPNYSSELNVNALLLGDSALYLCASGQVDQPQHFGDGTRLSIL.

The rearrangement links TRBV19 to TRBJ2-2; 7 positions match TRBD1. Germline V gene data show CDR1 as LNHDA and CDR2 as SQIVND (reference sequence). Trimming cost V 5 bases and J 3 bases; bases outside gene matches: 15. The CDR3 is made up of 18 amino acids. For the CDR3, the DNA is TGTGCCAGTAGTTACGAGGGACAGTCCGCATATCACACCGGGGAGCTGTTTTTT. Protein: CASSYEGQSAYHTGELFF.

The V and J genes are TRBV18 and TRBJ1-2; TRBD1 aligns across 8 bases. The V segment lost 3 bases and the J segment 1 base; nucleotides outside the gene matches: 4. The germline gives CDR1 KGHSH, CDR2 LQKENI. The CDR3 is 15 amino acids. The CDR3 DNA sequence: TGTGCCAGCTCACCTTCGACAGGGGTTAACTATGGCTACACCTTC. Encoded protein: CASSPSTGVNYGYTF.

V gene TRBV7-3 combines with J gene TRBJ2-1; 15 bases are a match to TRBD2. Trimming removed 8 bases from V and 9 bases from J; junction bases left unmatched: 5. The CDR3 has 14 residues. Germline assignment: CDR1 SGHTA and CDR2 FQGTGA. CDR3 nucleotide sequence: TGTGCCAGCTCCGAGGGACTAGCGGGAGGTGAGCAGTTCTTC. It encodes CASSEGLAGGEQFF.

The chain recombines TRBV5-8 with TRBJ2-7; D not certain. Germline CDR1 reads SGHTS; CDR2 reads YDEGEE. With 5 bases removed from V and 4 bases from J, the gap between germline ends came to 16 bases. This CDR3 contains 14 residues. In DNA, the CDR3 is TGTGCCAGCAGGACTGGTGCCGTCGTGTACGAGCAGTACTTC. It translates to CASRTGAVVYEQYF.

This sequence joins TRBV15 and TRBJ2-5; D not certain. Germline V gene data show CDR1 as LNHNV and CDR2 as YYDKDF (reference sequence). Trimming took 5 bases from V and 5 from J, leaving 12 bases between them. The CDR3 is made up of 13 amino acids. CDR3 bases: TGTGCCACCAGCCCCTCGCGTGCGGAGACCCAGTACTTC. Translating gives CATSPSRAETQYF.

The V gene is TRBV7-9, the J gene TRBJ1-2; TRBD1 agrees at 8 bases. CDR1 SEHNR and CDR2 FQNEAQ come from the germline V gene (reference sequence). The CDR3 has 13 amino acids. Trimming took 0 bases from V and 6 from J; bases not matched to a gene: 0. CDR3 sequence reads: CASSLAQGDGYTF. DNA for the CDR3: TGTGCCAGCAGCTTAGCACAGGGGGATGGCTACACCTTC. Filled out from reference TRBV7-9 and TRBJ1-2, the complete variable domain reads DTGVSQNPRHKITKRGQNVTFRCDPISEHNRLYWYRQTLGQGPEFLTYFQNEAQLEKSRLLSDRFSAERPKGSFSTLEIQRTEQGDSAMYLCASSLAQGDGYTFGSGTRLTVV.

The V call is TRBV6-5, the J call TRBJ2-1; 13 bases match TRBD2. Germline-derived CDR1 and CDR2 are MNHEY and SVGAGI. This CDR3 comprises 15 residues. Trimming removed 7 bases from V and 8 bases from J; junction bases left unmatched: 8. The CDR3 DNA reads TGTGCCAGCAAGTGGGGACTAGCGGGATTCGATGAGCAGTTCTTC. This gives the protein CASKWGLAGFDEQFF.

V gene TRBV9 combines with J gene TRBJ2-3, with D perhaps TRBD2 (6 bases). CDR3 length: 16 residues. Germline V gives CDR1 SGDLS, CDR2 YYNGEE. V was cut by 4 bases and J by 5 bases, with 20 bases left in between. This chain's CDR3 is CASSPTLSGLGDTQYF. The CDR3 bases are TGTGCCAGCAGCCCTACCCTTAGCGGCCTGGGAGATACGCAGTATTTT.

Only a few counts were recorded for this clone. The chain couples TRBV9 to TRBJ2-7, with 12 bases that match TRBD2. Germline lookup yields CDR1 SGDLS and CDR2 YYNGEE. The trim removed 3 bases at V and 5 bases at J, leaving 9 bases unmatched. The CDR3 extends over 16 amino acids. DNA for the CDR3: TGTGCCAGCAGCGCGACTAGCGGGAGAAGAACCCACGAGCAGTACTTC. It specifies CASSATSGRRTHEQYF.

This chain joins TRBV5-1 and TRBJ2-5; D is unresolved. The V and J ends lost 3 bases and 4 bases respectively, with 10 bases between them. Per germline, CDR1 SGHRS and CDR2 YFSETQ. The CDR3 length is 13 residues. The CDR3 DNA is TGCGCCAGCAGCTCTGGTCCGGTAGAGACCCAGTACTTC. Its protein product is CASSSGPVETQYF.

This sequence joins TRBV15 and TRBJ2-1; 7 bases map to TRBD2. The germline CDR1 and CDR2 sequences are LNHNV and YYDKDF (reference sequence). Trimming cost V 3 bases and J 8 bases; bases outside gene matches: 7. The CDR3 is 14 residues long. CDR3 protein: CATSRKGGVDEQFF. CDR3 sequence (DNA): TGTGCCACCAGCAGGAAGGGAGGGGTCGATGAGCAGTTCTTC. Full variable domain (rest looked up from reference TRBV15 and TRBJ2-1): DAMVIQNPRYQVTQFGKPVTLSCSQTLNHNVMYWYQQKSSQAPKLLFHYYDKDFNNEADTPDNFQSRRPNTSFCFLDIRSPGLGDTAMYLCATSRKGGVDEQFFGPGTRLTVL.

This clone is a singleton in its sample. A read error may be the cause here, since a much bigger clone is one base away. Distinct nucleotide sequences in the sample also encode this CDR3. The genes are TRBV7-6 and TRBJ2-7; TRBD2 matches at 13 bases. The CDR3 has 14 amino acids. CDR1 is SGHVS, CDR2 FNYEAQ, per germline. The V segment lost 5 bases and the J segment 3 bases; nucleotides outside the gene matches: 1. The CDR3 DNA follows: TGTGCCAGCAGCCGGACTAGCGGGAGCTACGAGCAGTACTTC. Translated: CASSRTSGSYEQYF.

The CDR3 DNA reads as TGTGCCAGCAGCCAAGATCGTGGACAGTTAGAGACCCAGTACTTC. Translation: CASSQDRGQLETQYF. J is TRBJ2-5 and V is TRBV4-2, with D perhaps matching TRBD1 (6 bases). Deletions cut 0 bases from V and 4 bases from J, with 12 bases between. The CDR3 is made up of 15 amino acids. Looked up from germline, CDR1 is LGHNA and CDR2 is YNFKEQ.

CDR3 DNA: TGTGCCAGCAGCCACGGGGGTGGAAGCGGGGATTACAATGAGCAGTTCTTC. The encoded protein is CASSHGGGSGDYNEQFF. This chain uses TRBV5-4 with TRBJ2-1, with TRBD2 identical over 7 bases. The CDR3 consists of 17 residues. V gave up 4 bases and J gave up 4 bases; unmatched junction bases: 14. Germline V gene data show CDR1 as SGHNT and CDR2 as YYREEE (reference sequence). Drawing the rest from reference TRBV5-4 and TRBJ2-1, the complete variable domain is ETGVTQSPTHLIKTRGQQVTLRCSSQSGHNTVSWYQQALGQGPQFIFQYYREEENGRGNFPPRFSGLQFPNYSSELNVNALELDDSALYLCASSHGGGSGDYNEQFFGPGTRLTVL.

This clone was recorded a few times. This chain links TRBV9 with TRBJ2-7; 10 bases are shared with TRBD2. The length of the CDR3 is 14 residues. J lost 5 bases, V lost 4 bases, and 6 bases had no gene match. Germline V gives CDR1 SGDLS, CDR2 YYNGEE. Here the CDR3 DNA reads TGTGCCAGCAGCATGTCTAGCGGGAGACACGAGCAGTACTTC. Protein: CASSMSSGRHEQYF.

The CDR3 DNA sequence: TGTGCCAGCAGTTACCTAACAGGGAGTCCTACCTACGAGCAGTACTTC. Protein product: CASSYLTGSPTYEQYF. V is TRBV6-5 and J is TRBJ2-7, with TRBD1 as a possible D gene (6 bases). The V and J ends lost 2 bases and 2 bases respectively, with 16 bases between them. The CDR3 contains 16 residues. From germline, CDR1 is MNHEY and CDR2 SVGAGI.

The CDR3 is CASFRGADGYTF. The DNA for the CDR3 is TGTGCCAGCTTCCGGGGGGCTGATGGCTACACCTTC. V is TRBV19 and J is TRBJ1-2; the D gene is possibly TRBD1 (6 bases). Deletions cut 9 bases from V and 6 bases from J, with 14 bases between. The germline V gene encodes CDR1 LNHDA and CDR2 SQIVND (reference sequence). The CDR3 is 12 residues long.

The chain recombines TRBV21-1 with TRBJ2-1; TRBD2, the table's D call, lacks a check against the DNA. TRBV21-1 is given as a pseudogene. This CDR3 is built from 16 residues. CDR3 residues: CASSNPTSGSNNEQFF. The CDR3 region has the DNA TGTGCCAGCAGCAATCCGACTAGCGGGAGCAACAATGAGCAGTTCTTC.

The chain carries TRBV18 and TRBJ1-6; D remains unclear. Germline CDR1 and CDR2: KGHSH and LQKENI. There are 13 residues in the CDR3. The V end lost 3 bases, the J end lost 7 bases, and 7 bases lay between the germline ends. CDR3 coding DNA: TGTGCCAGCTCACCGACAACCAATTCACCCCTCCACTTT. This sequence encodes CASSPTTNSPLHF.

As DNA, the CDR3 is TGTGCCAGCAGTTTATCCCAAAAGACAGGGAGAAATCAGCCCCAGCATTTT. This encodes CASSLSQKTGRNQPQHF. The chain recombines TRBV27 with TRBJ1-5; TRBD1 matches 7 bases. CDR1 and CDR2 (germline): MNHEY, SMNVEV (reference sequence). The CDR3 sequence is 17 residues long. The J segment lost 4 bases and the V segment lost 0 bases, leaving 9 bases of the junction unmatched.

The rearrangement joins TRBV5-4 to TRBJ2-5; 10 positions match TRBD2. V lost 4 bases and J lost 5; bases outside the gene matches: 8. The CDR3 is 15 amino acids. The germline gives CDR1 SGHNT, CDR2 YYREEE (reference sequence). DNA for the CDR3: TGTGCCAGCAGCGAATATAGCGGGAGGCGGGAGACCCAGTACTTC. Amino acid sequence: CASSEYSGRRETQYF.